One sample yielded the 8 T cell receptor beta chains listed below, sequenced in a study of T cell repertoires in aging, cancer and after chemotherapy. TRB rearrangements spanning V, D and J were amplified using mixed TRB-A/B primers. A single record per CDR3 protein comes from TCRdb applying MiXCR to the multiplex PCR reads. The table shows fewer than 4,500 distinct CDR3 sequences, with 30% to 40% occurring only once. TCR beta rearrangements were amplified from peripheral blood genomic DNA. Sequencing used blood. These receptors originate from a human donor with a solid tumor.

By frequency in the sample, this clonotype is large (0.1 to 1%). The rearrangement joins TRBV20-1 to TRBJ2-1; D is possibly TRBD1 (6 bases). CDR1 is DFQATT, CDR2 SNEGSKA, per germline (reference sequence). Trimming stripped 3 bases from V and 7 bases from J, with 10 bases between. CDR3 size: 12 residues. The CDR3 loop is CSARAQGNEQFF. In nucleotides, the CDR3 is TGCAGTGCTAGGGCGCAGGGGAATGAGCAGTTCTTC.

The table lists this clonotype with a few counts. The chain has TRBV11-1 and TRBJ2-1, with 7 bases lining up with TRBD2. Germline CDR1 and CDR2: SGHAT and FQDESV (reference sequence). The CDR3 is 13 residues long. The J segment lost 0 bases and the V segment lost 10 bases, leaving 3 bases of the junction unmatched. The CDR3 loop is CATGGSSYNEQFF. The DNA for the CDR3 is TGTGCCACCGGGGGGAGCTCCTACAATGAGCAGTTCTTC.

This clonotype has more than one count but fewer than ten. The chain couples TRBV6-5 to TRBJ2-2; unclear D gene. CDR1 and CDR2 from the germline V gene are MNHEY and SVGAGI. The CDR3 sequence is 11 residues long. V dropped 2 bases and J dropped 7 bases, with 2 bases sitting between them. The CDR3 nucleotides read TGTGCCAGCAGTTACGGCGGGGAGCTGTTTTTT. This sequence encodes CASSYGGELFF.

This chain joins TRBV28 and TRBJ1-5; 7 nucleotides line up with TRBD1. This CDR3 is 16 amino acids long. The germline CDR1 and CDR2 sequences are MDHEN and SYDVKM. The V and J ends lost 4 bases and 1 base, in that order; junction bases with no gene match: 7. The CDR3 region is CASSSGQAPSNQPQHF. Written as DNA, the CDR3 is TGTGCCAGCAGTTCCGGACAGGCCCCCAGCAATCAGCCCCAGCATTTT.

The chain has TRBV5-6 and TRBJ1-1, with no clear D. Looked up from germline, CDR1 is SGHDT and CDR2 is YYEEEE. Deletions cut 1 base from V and 6 bases from J, with 10 bases between. The CDR3 loop spans 13 amino acids. The DNA for the CDR3 is TGTGCCAGCAGCTTGACACAAGCCTCTGAAGCTTTCTTT. Translation: CASSLTQASEAFF.

The rearrangement links TRBV12-3 or TRBV12-4 to TRBJ1-2, with 9 bases fitting TRBD1. This CDR3 spans 17 amino acids. V was pared by 3 bases and J by 6 bases, with 14 bases of the junction left unmatched. CDR3 sequence reads: CASSFHRTQGAANGYTF. The CDR3 DNA follows: TGTGCCAGCAGTTTCCACCGCACACAGGGGGCGGCCAATGGCTACACCTTC.

The rearrangement uses TRBV7-2 and TRBJ1-6, with 11 bases that match TRBD1. Germline CDR1 reads SGHTA; CDR2 reads FQGNSA. The CDR3 is made up of 14 amino acids. The V and J ends lost 5 bases and 10 bases, in that order; junction bases with no gene match: 4. The CDR3 loop reads CASSGQGASSPLHF. CDR3 sequence (DNA): TGTGCCAGCAGCGGACAGGGGGCGTCGTCACCCCTCCACTTT.

This clonotype was counted between two and nine times. The chain links TRBV5-1 to TRBJ2-1; D may be TRBD1 or TRBD2 (5 bases each). In germline, CDR1 is SGHRS, CDR2 YFSETQ. V dropped 3 bases and J dropped 4 bases, with 11 bases sitting between them. The CDR3 has 14 amino acids. The CDR3 nucleotides read TGCGCCAGCAGCTCCCGGGACCAGTACAATGAGCAGTTCTTC. Translated, it gives CASSSRDQYNEQFF. Drawing the rest from reference TRBV5-1 and TRBJ2-1, the complete variable domain is KAGVTQTPRYLIKTRGQQVTLSCSPISGHRSVSWYQQTPGQGLQFLFEYFSETQRNKGNFPGRFSGRQFSNSRSEMNVSTLELGDSALYLCASSSRDQYNEQFFGPGTRLTVL.